This T cell receptor (beta chain) was sequenced in a study of blood T cell repertoires in COVID-19. As regards this clone: Other DNA sequences in this specimen translate into the identical CDR3.

In the original analysis: Amplified reference gene primers provided the basis for estimating nucleated cell counts. Data came from immunoSEQ multiplex PCR; TCRdb stores just in-frame clones and leaves some out. V and J calls plus clone size are reproduced from that table; the DNA served to infer D and trimming. The sample records 150,000 to 200,000 clones, around 90% being singletons. CDR1 is LNHDA and CDR2 is SQIVND in the germline V gene (reference sequence). Trimming pared 4 bases from V and 0 bases from J, leaving 10 bases between. The CDR3 consists of 15 residues. The sample was peripheral blood. The receptor's source is a man aged 35 to 55 with active or convalescent COVID-19. V gene TRBV19 combines with J gene TRBJ1-5; D gene uncertain. The CDR3 coding sequence is TGTGCCAGTAGTACGACGGGGTATAGCAATCAGCCCCAGCATTTT. Translation gives CASSTTGYSNQPQHF. The full variable domain, in which reference TRBV19 and TRBJ1-5 provide the parts outside the CDR3, is DGGITQSPKYLFRKEGQNVTLSCEQNLNHDAMYWYRQDPGQGLRLIYYSQIVNDFQKGDIAEGYSVSREKKESFPLTVTSAQKNPTAFYLCASSTTGYSNQPQHFGDGTRLSIL.